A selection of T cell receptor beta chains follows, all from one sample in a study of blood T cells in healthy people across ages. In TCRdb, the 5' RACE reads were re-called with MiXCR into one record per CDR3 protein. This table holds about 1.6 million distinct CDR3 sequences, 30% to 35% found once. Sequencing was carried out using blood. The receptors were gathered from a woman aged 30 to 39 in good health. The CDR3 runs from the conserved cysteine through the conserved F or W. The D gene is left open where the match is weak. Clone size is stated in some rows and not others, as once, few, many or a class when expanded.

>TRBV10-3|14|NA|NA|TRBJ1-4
TGTGCCATCAGACAGACTGCAACTAATGAAAAACTGTTTTTT
CAIRQTATNEKLFF
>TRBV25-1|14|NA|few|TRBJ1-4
TGTGCCAGCAGTGCCGGGACACGAGATGAAAAACTGTTTTTT
CASSAGTRDEKLFF
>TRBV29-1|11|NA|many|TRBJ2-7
TGCAGCGCCGGGGGTTCGGCCGAGCAGTACTTC
CSAGGSAEQYF
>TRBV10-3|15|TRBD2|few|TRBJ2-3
TGTGCCATCAGTGCGGCTAGCGGGAGGAAGGATACGCAGTATTTT
CAISAASGRKDTQYF
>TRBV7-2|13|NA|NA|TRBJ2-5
TGTGCCAGCAGCTTTGTTCTTCTTAATGAGCAGTACTTC
CASSFVLLNEQYF
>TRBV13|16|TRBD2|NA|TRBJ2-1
TGTGCCAGCAGCTTAGGGGTTAAGCGGGAAGGGGAAGAGCAGTTCTTC
CASSLGVKREGEEQFF
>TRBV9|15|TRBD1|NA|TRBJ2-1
TGTGCCAGCAGCAACCGGGACAGGGGATTGAATGAGCAGTTCTTC
CASSNRDRGLNEQFF
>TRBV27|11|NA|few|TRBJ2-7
TGTGCCAGCAGTGACTTTACCGAGCAGTACTTC
CASSDFTEQYF
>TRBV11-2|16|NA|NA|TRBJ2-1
TGTGCCAGCAGCATAAGTCTCGGGGCTTTGTACAATGAGCAGTTCTTC
CASSISLGALYNEQFF
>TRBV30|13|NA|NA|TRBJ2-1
TGTGCGGGCCGTGGGGGTTCCTACAATGAGCAGTTCTTC
CAGRGGSYNEQFF
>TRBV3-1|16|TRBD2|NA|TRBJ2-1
TGTGCCAGCAGCCCATCGCTCCTAGCGGGAAGGAGTGAGCAGTTCTTC
CASSPSLLAGRSEQFF